The entry that follows covers one T cell receptor (beta chain) sequence. Its specificity is unknown. This sample was included in a study of early T cells in non-severe SARS-CoV-2 infection. Study at large: Sequencing input comprised bulk RNA from unsorted whole blood; chain pairing was not available. Study results and caveats: Anti-spike CD8 specificities were favored by VDJdb matching, whose results missed private and CD4 specificities.

Individual cDNA molecules carried attached unique molecular identifiers. TCRdb reanalysed the 5' RACE reads using MiXCR and keeps one entry per CDR3 protein. The sample has about 50,000 distinct CDR3 sequences, around 12% seen once. Between the trimmed V and J ends, which lost 6 bases and 7 bases, there was a span of 13 bases. The CDR3 is 13 amino acids. The rearrangement links TRBV12-3 or TRBV12-4 to TRBJ1-5; D is possibly TRBD1 (6 bases). The source is an adult who was a healthcare worker with PCR-confirmed SARS-CoV-2 infection or an uninfected control (not recorded which). The sample in question was whole blood, obtained at baseline. CDR3 nucleotides: TGTGCCAGCAGCCGGGACACTGGGCAGCCCCAGCATTTT. Translated: CASSRDTGQPQHF.